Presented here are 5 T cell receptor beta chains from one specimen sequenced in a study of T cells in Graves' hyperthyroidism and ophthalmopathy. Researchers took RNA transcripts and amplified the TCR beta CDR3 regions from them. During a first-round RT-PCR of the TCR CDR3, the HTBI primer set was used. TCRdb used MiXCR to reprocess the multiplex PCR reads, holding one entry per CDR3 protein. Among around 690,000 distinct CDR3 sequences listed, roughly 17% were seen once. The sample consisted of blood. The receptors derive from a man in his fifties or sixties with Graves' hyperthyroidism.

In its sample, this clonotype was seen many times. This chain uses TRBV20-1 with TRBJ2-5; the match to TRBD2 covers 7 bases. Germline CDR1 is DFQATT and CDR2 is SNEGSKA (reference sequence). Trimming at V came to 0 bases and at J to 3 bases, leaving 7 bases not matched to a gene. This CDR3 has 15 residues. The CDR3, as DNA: TGCAGTGCTAGAGAGTTGAGACTAGCAGAAGAGACCCAGTACTTC. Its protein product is CSARELRLAEETQYF.

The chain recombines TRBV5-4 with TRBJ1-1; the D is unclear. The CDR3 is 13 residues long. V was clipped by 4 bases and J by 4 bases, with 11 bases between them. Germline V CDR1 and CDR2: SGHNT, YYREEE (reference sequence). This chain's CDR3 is CASSATMGTEAFF. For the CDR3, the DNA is TGTGCCAGCAGCGCGACTATGGGCACTGAAGCTTTCTTT. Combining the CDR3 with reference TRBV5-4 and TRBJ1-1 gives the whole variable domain ETGVTQSPTHLIKTRGQQVTLRCSSQSGHNTVSWYQQALGQGPQFIFQYYREEENGRGNFPPRFSGLQFPNYSSELNVNALELDDSALYLCASSATMGTEAFFGQGTRLTVV.

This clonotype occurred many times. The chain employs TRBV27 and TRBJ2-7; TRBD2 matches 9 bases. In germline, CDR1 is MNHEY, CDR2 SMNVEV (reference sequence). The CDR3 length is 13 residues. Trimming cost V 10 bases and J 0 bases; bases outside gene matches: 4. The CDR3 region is CATRLAASYEQYF. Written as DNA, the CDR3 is TGTGCCACCCGACTAGCGGCCTCCTACGAGCAGTACTTC.

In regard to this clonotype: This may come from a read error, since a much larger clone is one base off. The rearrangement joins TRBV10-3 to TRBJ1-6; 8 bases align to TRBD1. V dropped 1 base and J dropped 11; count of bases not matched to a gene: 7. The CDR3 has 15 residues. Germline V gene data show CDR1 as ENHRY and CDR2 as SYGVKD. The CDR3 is CAISEYGQGDPPLHF. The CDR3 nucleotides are TGTGCCATCAGTGAGTACGGACAGGGCGATCCACCCCTCCACTTT.

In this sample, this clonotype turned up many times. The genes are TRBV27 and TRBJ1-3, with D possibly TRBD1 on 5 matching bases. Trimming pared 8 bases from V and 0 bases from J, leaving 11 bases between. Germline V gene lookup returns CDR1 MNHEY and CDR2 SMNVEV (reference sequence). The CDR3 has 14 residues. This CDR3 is CASWGSLSGNTIYF. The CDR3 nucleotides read TGTGCCAGCTGGGGGTCCCTCTCTGGAAACACCATATATTTT.